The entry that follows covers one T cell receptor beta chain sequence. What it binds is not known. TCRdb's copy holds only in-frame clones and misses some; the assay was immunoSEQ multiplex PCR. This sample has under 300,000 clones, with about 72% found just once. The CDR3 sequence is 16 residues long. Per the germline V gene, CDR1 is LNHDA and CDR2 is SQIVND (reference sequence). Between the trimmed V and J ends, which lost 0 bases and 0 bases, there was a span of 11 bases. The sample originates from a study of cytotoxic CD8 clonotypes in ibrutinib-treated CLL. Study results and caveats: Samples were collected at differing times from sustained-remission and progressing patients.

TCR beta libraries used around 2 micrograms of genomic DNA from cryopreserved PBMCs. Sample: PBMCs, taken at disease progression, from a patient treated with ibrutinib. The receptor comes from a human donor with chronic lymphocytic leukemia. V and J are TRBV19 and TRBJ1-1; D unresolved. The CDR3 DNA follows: TGTGCCAGTAGTATAGATCGGACTGCCCTGAACACTGAAGCTTTCTTT. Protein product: CASSIDRTALNTEAFF.